This T cell receptor (beta chain) was documented in a study of blood T cell repertoires in COVID-19. At the level of the study: There were acute and convalescent COVID-19 samples, and they came from the United States, Italy and Spain. From T cells, B-cell-depleted T cells, or PBMCs came the material, which was cDNA or gDNA.

Self-reported history from a screening survey and questionnaire set each donor's cohort. Within the 2 weeks before study entry, each person in the exposed group met a COVID-19 case. The CDR3 totals 18 residues. Measured with immunoSEQ multiplex PCR; TCRdb has only the in-frame clones, and not every one. The table records about 430,000 clones, 70% to 90% of them present only once. Sequenced input: PBMCs or T cells enriched from blood (not recorded which). The sequence derives from a woman aged 18-29 years who had been exposed to COVID-19. V and J are TRBV12-1 and TRBJ2-7; no check of the table's D call, TRBD2, against the DNA was made. TRBV12-1 is a pseudogene. In DNA form, the CDR3 reads TGTGCCAGCAGCTTAGGGACTAGCGGGAGTACACCTTCCTACGAGCAGTACTTC. Translation gives CASSLGTSGSTPSYEQYF.